This note documents a single TCR beta chain sequence. Germline V gene sequence: CDR1 MNHNS, CDR2 SASEGT. Germline trimming cut 6 bases from V and 7 bases from J; bases unmatched to any gene: 13. This CDR3 has 15 residues. The sample belongs to a study of blood T cell repertoires in COVID-19. In the study overall: Whether acute or convalescent, the COVID-19 samples came from the United States, Italy and Spain. Sample material is recorded as cDNA or gDNA derived from T cells, B-cell-depleted T cells, or PBMCs.

In the original workflow: Nucleated cell counts were estimated from reference gene primer amplification. Repertoires were generated with immunoSEQ multiplex PCR, while TCRdb's copy carries only in-frame clones and drops some. That table furnishes V, J and clone size, whereas the DNA furnished D and trimming. Of some 250,000 clones listed, more than 75% are singletons. The chain joins TRBV6-1 to TRBJ1-2, with 8 bases that match TRBD1. This TCR derives from a woman between 55 and 75 years old with active or convalescent COVID-19. Sequenced material: peripheral blood. CDR3 DNA sequence: TGTGCCAGCAGCCGGTTAGACAGGGGAGTAGGTGGCTACACCTTC. As protein: CASSRLDRGVGGYTF.